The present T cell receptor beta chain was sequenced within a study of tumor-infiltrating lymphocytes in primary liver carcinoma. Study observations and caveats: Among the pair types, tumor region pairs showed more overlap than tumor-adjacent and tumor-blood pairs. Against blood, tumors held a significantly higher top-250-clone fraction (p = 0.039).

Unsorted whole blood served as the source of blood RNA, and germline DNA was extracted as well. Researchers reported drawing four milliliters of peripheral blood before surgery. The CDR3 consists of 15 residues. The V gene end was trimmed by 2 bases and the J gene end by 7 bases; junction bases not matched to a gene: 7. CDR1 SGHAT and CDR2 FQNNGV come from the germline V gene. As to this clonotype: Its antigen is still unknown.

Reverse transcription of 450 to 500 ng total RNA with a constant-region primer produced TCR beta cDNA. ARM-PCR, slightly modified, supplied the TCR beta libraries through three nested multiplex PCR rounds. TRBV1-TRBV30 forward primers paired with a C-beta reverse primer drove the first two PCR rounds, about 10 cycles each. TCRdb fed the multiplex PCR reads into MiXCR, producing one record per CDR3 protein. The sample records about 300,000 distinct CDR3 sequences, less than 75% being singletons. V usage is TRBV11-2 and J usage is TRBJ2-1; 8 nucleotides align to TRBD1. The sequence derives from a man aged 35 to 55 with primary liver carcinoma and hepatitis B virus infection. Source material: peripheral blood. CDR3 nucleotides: TGTGCCAGCAGCTTAACGTGGGGACAGGTAAATGAGCAGTTCTTC. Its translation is CASSLTWGQVNEQFF.